This TCR beta chain comes out of a study of tissue T cells after allogeneic stem cell transplantation. Findings of the study overall: Anatomically similar tissues had similar TCR repertoires within each patient. Blood and spleen captured only part of the tissue TCR repertoire.

Sequencing of TCRbeta CDR3 at survey depth gave sequences and template counts. Sequenced by immunoSEQ multiplex PCR; TCRdb stores in-frame clones only, minus some. This sample carries about 50,000 clones, 73% of them seen once, and the ten largest clones take about 0.7%. This clone was picked up a small number of times. Antigen: not known. The genes and germline here are from mouse. The read gets to within 1 residue of the CDR3 end, and the germline J gene fills in the rest. The V end was cut by 2 bases, the J end by 4 bases, with 3 bases between. This CDR3 is 12 amino acids long. In germline, CDR1 is NNHNN, CDR2 SYGAGS (reference sequence).

Sequencing input: sorted cells pooled from one or two spleens. The sequence derives from a pool of C57BL/6 mice in good health. The chain combines TRBV13-2 with TRBJ1-4; the D is unclear. The part of the CDR3 DNA that was read is TGTGCCAGCGGTGACATCAACGAAAGATTATTT. Residues: CASGDINERLF. Given in full, the CDR3 is CASGDINERLFF.